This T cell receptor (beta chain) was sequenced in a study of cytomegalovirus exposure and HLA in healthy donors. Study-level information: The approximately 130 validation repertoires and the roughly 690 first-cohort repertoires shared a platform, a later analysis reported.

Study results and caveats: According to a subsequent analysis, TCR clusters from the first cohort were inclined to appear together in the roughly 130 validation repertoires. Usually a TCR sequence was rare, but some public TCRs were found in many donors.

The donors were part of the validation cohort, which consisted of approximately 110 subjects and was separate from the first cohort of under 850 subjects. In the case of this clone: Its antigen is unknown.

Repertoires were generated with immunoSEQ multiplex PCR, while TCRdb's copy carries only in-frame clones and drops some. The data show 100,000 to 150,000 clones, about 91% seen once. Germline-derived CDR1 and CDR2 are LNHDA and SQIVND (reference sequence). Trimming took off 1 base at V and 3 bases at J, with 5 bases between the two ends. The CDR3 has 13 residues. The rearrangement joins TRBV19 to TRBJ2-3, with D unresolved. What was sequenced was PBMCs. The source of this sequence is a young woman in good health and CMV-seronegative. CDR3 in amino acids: CASSIALTDTQYF. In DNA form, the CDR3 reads TGTGCCAGTAGTATAGCTCTAACAGATACGCAGTATTTT.